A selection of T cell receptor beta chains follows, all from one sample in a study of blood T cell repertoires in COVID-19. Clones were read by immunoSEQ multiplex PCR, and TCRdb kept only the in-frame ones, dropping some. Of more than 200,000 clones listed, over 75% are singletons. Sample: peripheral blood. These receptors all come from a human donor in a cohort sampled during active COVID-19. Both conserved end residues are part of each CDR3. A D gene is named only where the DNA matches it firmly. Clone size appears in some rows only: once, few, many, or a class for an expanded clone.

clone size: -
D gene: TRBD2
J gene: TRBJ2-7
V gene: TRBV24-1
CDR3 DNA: TGTGCCACCAGTGACCCGGAGGGAGGGACCCACGAGCAGTACTTC
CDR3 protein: CATSDPEGGTHEQYF

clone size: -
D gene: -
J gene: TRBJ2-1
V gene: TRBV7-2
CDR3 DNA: TGTGCCAGCAGCCAATACGACCAGGGGGAGCAGTTCTTC
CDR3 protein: CASSQYDQGEQFF

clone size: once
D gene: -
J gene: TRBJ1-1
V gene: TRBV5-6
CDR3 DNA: TGTGCCAGCAGCTTGTCCGGGTGGAGCACTGAAGCTTTCTTT
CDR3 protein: CASSLSGWSTEAFF

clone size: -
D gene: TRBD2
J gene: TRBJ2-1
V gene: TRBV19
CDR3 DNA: TGTGCCAGTATCCATTTCCCTGGCGGACTAGCGGTTGGTCTCAATGAGCAGTTCTTC
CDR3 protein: CASIHFPGGLAVGLNEQFF

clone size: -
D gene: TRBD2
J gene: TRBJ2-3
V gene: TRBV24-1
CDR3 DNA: TGTGCCACCAGTGGGGGTCCTAGCGGGGTCACAGATACGCAGTATTTT
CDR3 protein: CATSGGPSGVTDTQYF

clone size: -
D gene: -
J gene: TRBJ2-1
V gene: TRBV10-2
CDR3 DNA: TGCGCCAGCATTCAACAGAGCTCCTACAATGAGCAGTTCTTC
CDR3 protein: CASIQQSSYNEQFF

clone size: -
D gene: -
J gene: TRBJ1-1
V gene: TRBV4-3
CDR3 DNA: TGCGCCAGCAGCCAAGATTTGGCGGTGGAGGCTTTCTTT
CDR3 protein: CASSQDLAVEAFF

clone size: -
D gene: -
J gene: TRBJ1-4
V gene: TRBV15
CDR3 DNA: TGTGCCACCAGCAGACGGAGTGCAACTAATGAAAAACTGTTTTTT
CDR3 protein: CATSRRSATNEKLFF

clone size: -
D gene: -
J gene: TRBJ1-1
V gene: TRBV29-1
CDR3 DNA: TGCAGCGTTGCTGGGGGCCCTTTGAACACTGAAGCTTTCTTT
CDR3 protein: CSVAGGPLNTEAFF

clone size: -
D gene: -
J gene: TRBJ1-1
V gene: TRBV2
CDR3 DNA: TGTGCCAGCAGTGAAAGGGGCCCGGGCAGTGAAGCTTTCTTT
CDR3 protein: CASSERGPGSEAFF

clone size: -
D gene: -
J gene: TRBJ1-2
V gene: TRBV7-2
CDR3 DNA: TGTGCCAGCAGCTCCCGGGACTCCGGCTACACCTTC
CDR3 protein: CASSSRDSGYTF

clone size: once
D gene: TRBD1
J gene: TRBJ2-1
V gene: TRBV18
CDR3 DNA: TGTGCCAGCTCACCCTCCCTTGGACAGGGGGCGCGGAATGAGCAGTTCTTC
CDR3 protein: CASSPSLGQGARNEQFF

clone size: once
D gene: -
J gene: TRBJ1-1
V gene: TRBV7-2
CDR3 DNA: TGTGCCAGCAGCTTAGTATATTTGAACACTGAAGCTTTCTTT
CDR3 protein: CASSLVYLNTEAFF

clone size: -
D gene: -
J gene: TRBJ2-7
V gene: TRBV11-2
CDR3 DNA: TGTGCCAGCACCCACGGGGTAGCAGGATCCTACGAGCAGTACTTC
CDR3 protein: CASTHGVAGSYEQYF

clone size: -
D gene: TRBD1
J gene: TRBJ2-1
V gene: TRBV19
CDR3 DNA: TGTGCCAGTAGTTTTCGTACAGGGGGCGGCAGCATATACAATGAGCAGTTCTTC
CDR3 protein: CASSFRTGGGSIYNEQFF

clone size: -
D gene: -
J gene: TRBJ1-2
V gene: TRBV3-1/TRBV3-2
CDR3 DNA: TGTGCCAGCAGCCAAGATAGAATGGGGCTCTACTATGGCTACACCTTC
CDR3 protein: CASSQDRMGLYYGYTF

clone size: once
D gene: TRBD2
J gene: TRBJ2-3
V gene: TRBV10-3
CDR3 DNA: TGTGCCATCAGTGAGTCCGGGGGGGGTGCAGATACGCAGTATTTT
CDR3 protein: CAISESGGGADTQYF

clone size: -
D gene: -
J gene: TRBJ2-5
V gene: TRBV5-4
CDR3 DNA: TGTGCCAGCAGCGCCGGGGAGACCCAGTACTTC
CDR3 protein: CASSAGETQYF

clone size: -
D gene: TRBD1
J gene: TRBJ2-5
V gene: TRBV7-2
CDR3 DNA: TGTGCCAGCAGCAGAGGGACAGATGAGACCCAGTACTTC
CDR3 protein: CASSRGTDETQYF

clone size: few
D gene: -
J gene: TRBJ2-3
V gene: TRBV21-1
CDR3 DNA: TGTGCCAGCAGCAAAGCCGGACAGGGAGACACAGATACGCAGTATTTT
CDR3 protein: CASSKAGQGDTDTQYF

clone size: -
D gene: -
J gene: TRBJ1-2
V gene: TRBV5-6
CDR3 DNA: TGTGCCAGCAGCTTGGTTGTGGGGACGCGGGGTGGCTATGGCTACACCTTC
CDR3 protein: CASSLVVGTRGGYGYTF

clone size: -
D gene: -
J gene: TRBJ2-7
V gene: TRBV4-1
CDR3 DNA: TGCGCCAGCAGCCCGGGACTCCCCTCCGAGCAGTACTTC
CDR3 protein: CASSPGLPSEQYF

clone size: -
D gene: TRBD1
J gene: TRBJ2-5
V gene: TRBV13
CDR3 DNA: TGTGCCAGCAGCTCAGTGCTGGACAGGGGGGGGCAAGAGACCCAGTACTTC
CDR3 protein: CASSSVLDRGGQETQYF

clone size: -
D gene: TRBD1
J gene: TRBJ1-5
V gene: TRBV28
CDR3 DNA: TGTGCCAGCAGTGGACAGGGCCCTAGCAATCAGCCCCAGCATTTT
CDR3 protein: CASSGQGPSNQPQHF

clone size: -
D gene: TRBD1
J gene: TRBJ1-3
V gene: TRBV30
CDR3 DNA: TGTGCCTGGAGTGCCGACAGGGGGCCTGGAAACACCATATATTTT
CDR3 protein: CAWSADRGPGNTIYF

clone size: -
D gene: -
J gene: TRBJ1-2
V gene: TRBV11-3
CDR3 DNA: TGTGCCAGCAGCTTATGTCAAGCCCCCGAGACAGTTAACTATGGCTACACCTTC
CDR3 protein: CASSLCQAPETVNYGYTF

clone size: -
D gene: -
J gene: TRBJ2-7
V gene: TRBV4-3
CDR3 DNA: TGCGCCAGCAGCCAAGATCCCGGGACTGGCTACGAGCAGTACTTC
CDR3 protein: CASSQDPGTGYEQYF

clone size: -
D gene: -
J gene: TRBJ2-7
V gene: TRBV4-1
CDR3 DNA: TGCGCCAGCAGTCTCGGACACGTCTACGAGCAGTACTTC
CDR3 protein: CASSLGHVYEQYF

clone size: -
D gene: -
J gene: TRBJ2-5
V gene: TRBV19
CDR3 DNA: TGTGCCAGTAGTATTTGGACGTGGACAGGGAGGGGACAAGAGACCCAGTACTTC
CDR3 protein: CASSIWTWTGRGQETQYF

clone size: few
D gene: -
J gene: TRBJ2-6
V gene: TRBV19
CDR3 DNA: TGTGCCAGTAGTCGAGGGATTTTCTCTGGGGCCAACGTCCTGACTTTC
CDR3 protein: CASSRGIFSGANVLTF

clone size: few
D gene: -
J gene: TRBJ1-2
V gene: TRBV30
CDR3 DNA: TGTGCCTGGAGTGTCGGGCCTAGGGGCTATGGCTACACCTTC
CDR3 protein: CAWSVGPRGYGYTF

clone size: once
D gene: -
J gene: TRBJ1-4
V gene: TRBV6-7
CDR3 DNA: TGTGCCAGCAGTTACCCCCCCCAGGGGCCTATTGAAAAACTGTTTTTT
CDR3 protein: CASSYPPQGPIEKLFF

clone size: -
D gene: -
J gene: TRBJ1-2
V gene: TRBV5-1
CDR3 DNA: TGCGCCAGCAGCCCCCAACTTGGGACACAGGGTAACTATGGCTACACCTTC
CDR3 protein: CASSPQLGTQGNYGYTF

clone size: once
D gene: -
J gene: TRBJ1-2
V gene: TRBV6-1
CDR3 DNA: TGTGCCAGCAGTGAAGTACTAGGGAACAGTAACTATGGCTACACCTTC
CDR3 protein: CASSEVLGNSNYGYTF

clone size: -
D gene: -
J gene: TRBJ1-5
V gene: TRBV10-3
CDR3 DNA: TGTGCCATCAGAGCTACAGGGAGTCAGCCCCAGCATTTT
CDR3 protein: CAIRATGSQPQHF

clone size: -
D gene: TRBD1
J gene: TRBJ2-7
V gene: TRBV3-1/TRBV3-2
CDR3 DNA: TGTGCCAGCAGCCGGACAGGGAGGCGTTACGAGCAGTACTTC
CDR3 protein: CASSRTGRRYEQYF

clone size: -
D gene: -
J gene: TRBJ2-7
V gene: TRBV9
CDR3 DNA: TGTGCCAGCAGCGTTTCACGCCTGGGGGGCGAGCAGTACTTC
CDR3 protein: CASSVSRLGGEQYF

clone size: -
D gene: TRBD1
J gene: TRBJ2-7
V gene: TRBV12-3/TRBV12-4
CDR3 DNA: TGTGCCAGTGGACAGGGGGCCTTCTGGCAGTACTTC
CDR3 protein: CASGQGAFWQYF

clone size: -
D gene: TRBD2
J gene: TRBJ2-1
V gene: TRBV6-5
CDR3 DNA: TGTGCCAGCAGTTTTCTAGCGGGGGGCTCCTACAATGAGCAGTTCTTC
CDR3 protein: CASSFLAGGSYNEQFF

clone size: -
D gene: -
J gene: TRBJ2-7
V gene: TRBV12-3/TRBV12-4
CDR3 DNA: TGTGCCAGCAGTGGCGGGTTCTACGAGCAGTACTTC
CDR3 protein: CASSGGFYEQYF

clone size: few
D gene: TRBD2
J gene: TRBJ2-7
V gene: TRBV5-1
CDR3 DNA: TGCGCCAGCAGCCCGTTCCGGGGGGCCTACGAGCAGTACTTC
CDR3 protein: CASSPFRGAYEQYF

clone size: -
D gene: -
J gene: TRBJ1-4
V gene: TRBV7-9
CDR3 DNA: TGTGCCAGCAGCTTTTCGGGGTTTGAAAAACTGTTTTTT
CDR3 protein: CASSFSGFEKLFF

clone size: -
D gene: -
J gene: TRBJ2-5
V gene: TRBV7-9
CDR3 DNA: TGTGCCAGCAGCCTCCGGACTGGTGAGACCCAGTACTTC
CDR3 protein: CASSLRTGETQYF

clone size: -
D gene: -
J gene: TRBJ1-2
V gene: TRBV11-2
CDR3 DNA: TGTGCCAGCAGCTTAGTGCACAGGGATGGCTACACCTTC
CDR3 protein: CASSLVHRDGYTF